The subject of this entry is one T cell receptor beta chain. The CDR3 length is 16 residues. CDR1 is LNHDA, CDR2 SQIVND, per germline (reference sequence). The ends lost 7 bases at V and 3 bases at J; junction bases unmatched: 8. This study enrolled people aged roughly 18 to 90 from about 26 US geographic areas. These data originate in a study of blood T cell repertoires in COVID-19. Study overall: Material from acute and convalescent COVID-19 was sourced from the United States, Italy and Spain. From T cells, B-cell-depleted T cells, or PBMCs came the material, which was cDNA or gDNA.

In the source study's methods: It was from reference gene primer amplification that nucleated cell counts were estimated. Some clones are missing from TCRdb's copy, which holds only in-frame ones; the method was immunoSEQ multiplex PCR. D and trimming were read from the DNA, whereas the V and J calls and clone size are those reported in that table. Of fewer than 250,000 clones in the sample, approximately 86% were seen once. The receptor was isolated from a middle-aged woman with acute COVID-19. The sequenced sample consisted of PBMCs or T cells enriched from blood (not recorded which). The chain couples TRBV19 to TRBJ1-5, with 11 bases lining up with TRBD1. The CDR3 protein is CASIGTGGSHNQPQHF. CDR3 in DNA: TGTGCCAGTATAGGGACAGGGGGTTCCCACAATCAGCCCCAGCATTTT.